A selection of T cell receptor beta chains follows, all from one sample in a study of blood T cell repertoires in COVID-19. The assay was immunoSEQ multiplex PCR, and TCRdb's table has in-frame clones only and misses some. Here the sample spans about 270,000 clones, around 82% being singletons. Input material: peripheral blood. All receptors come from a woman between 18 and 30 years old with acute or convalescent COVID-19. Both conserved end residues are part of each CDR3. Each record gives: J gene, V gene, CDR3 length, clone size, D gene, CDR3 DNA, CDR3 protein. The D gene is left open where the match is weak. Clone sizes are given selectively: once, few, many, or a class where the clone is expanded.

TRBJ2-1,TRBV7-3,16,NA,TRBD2,TGTGCCAGCAGCTTAGGCGAGCGGGGGAGGAGGGCTGAGCAGTTCTTC,CASSLGERGRRAEQFF
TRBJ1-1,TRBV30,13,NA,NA,TGTGCCTGGACACCTGGGACAACCGGTGAAGCTTTCTTT,CAWTPGTTGEAFF
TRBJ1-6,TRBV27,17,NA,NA,TGTGCCAGCAGTTTATATATGGGAAAAGGACTTAATTCACCCCTCCACTTT,CASSLYMGKGLNSPLHF
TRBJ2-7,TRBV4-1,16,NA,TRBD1,TGCGCCAGCAGCCAAGGCACCGAGAGGGGGCTATACGAGCAGTACTTC,CASSQGTERGLYEQYF
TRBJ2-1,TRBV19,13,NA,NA,TGTGCCAGTAGTATAGTTTTTGCGGGATGGCAGTTCTTC,CASSIVFAGWQFF
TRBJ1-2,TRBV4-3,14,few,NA,TGCGCCAGCAGCCAATCGGGGGGGAACTATGGCTACACCTTC,CASSQSGGNYGYTF
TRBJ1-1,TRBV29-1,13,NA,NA,TGCAGCACTAAACAGGGATCGAACACTGAAGCTTTCTTT,CSTKQGSNTEAFF
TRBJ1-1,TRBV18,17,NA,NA,TGTGCCAGCTCACCACCGGCCAGGGTAAATAGGGACACTGAAGCTTTCTTT,CASSPPARVNRDTEAFF
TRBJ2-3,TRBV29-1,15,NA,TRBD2,TGCAGCGTTCGGGGAGCGGGAGGTAGCACAGATACGCAGTATTTT,CSVRGAGGSTDTQYF
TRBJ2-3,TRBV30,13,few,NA,TGTGCCTGGACGCAACTAGTTTCAGATACGCAGTATTTT,CAWTQLVSDTQYF
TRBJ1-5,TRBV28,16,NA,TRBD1,TGTGCCAGCAGAATAGCGGGGACAGGGGGCAGTCAGCCCCAGCATTTT,CASRIAGTGGSQPQHF
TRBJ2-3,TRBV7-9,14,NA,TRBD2,TGTGCCAGCAGCACTAGCGTACGCACAGATACGCAGTATTTT,CASSTSVRTDTQYF
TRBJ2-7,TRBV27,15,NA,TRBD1,TGTGCCAGCAAGATAGAGACAGGGGGGTACTACGAGCAGTACTTC,CASKIETGGYYEQYF
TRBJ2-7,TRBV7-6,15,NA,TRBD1,TGTGCCAGCAGCCGAGGGACAGTAGGACTTTACGAGCAGTACTTC,CASSRGTVGLYEQYF
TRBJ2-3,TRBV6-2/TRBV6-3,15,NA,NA,TGTGCCAGCAGTCCGGCCCTGACTAGCACAGATACGCAGTATTTT,CASSPALTSTDTQYF
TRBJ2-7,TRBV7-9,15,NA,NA,TGTGCCAGCAGCTCCAACAGGGACCATGACAACGAGCAGTACTTC,CASSSNRDHDNEQYF
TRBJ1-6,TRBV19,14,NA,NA,TGTGCCAGTAACCGGGGGGGGTCGGGCTCACCCCTCCACTTT,CASNRGGSGSPLHF
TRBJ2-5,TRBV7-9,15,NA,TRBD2,TGTGCCAGCAGCTTGGGACTAGCGGGAAGAGAGACCCAGTACTTC,CASSLGLAGRETQYF
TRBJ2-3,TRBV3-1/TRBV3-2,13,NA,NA,TGTGCCAGCAGCCACTTTAGCGGAGATACGCAGTATTTT,CASSHFSGDTQYF
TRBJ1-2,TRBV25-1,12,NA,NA,TGTGCCTGCCGCGGGGACGGCTATGGCTACACCTTC,CACRGDGYGYTF
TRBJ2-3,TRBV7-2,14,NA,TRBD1,TGTGCCAGCAGCTCGACAGGGTTGGCAGATACGCAGTATTTT,CASSSTGLADTQYF
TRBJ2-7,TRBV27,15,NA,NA,TGTGCCAGCAGCCCGGGGGACTCGAAAAACTACGAGCAGTACTTC,CASSPGDSKNYEQYF
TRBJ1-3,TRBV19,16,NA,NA,TGTGCCAGTAGTTCGACAGTAACAGCCTCTGGAAACACCATATATTTT,CASSSTVTASGNTIYF
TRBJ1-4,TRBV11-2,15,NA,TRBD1,TGTGCCAGCAACGGACAGGGACAAACTAATGAAAAACTGTTTTTT,CASNGQGQTNEKLFF
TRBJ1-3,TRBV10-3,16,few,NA,TGTGCCATCAGTGCGTCAGCTCAATCCTCTGGAAACACCATATATTTT,CAISASAQSSGNTIYF
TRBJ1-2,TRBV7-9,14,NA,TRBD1,TGTGCCAGCAGCTTTGATGGGACAGGCCCGTTTAGCGACTTC,CASSFDGTGPFSDF
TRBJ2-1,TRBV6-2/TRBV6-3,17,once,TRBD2,TGTGCCAGCAGCCGAGGGACTAGCGGACGTCTTGCCAATGAGCAGTTCTTC,CASSRGTSGRLANEQFF
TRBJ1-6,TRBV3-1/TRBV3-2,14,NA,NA,TGTGCCAGCACCGCGGAGGGGTATAATTCACCCCTCCACTTT,CASTAEGYNSPLHF
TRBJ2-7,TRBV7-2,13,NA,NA,TGTGCCAGCAAACAAGCGGGTGGCTACGAGCAGTACTTC,CASKQAGGYEQYF
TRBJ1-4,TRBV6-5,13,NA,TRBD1,TGTGCCAGCAGAGGACAGGTGTATGAAAAACTGTTTTTT,CASRGQVYEKLFF
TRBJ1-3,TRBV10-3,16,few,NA,TGTGCCATCAGTGAGTCGGCAGCGATCTCTGGAAACACCATATATTTT,CAISESAAISGNTIYF
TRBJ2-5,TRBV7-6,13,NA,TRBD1,TGTGCCAGCAGCTCGGACAGGGGAGAGACCCAGTACTTC,CASSSDRGETQYF
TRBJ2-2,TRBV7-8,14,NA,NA,TGTGCCAGCAGCCTCTCTTCGAACACCGGGGAGCTGTTTTTT,CASSLSSNTGELFF
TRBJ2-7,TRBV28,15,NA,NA,TGTGCCAGCAGTATAGCGTTCGGCTCCCTATACGAGCAGTACTTC,CASSIAFGSLYEQYF
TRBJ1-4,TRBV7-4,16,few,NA,TGTGCCAGCAGCTCCCACCCAGATGCAACTAATGAAAAACTGTTTTTT,CASSSHPDATNEKLFF